This T cell receptor (beta chain) is from a study of T cells in Graves' hyperthyroidism and ophthalmopathy. Study-wide findings and caveats: Ophthalmopathy prediction by the model preceded onset by a median roughly 6 months.

Many counts were recorded for this clonotype. Its antigen remains unknown. Researchers amplified the TCR beta CDR3 regions from RNA transcripts. Carried out on the TCR CDR3, a first-round RT-PCR used the HTBI primer set. TCRdb re-analysed the multiplex PCR reads in MiXCR, keeping a single row per CDR3 protein. Found here are roughly 520,000 distinct CDR3 sequences, approximately 25% of them singletons; the top ten hold about 11%. Fresh peripheral blood, around 9.3 ml, was the source of the PBMCs. The origin of this receptor is a woman aged 25 to 39 with Graves' ophthalmopathy. Sequencing input: blood.

The DNA for the CDR3 is TGTGCCAGCAGTGACTCAGGGGGGCAAGAGACCCAGTACTTC. Translating it yields CASSDSGGQETQYF. The J gene is TRBJ2-5, the V gene TRBV6-4; D is possibly TRBD1 or TRBD2 (6 bases each). The CDR3 consists of 14 residues. Germline V lookup: CDR1 MRHNA, CDR2 SNTAGT. V lost 0 bases, J lost 2 bases, and 7 bases lay in between.